The present entry profiles one T cell receptor (beta chain) with its context. The data originate from a study of T-cell reconstitution after alpha-beta-depleted transplantation in children. TCRbeta library construction was performed incorporating unique molecular identifiers. TCRdb used MiXCR to reprocess the PCR reads, holding one entry per CDR3 protein. The sample yields 420,000 or so distinct CDR3 sequences, approximately 11% seen once. This specimen was PBMCs from the stem cell graft donor, taken from the stem cell graft. This TCR came from a human donor who donated a stem cell graft to a child with acute myeloid leukemia.

The CDR3 sequence: CSVEGGTGYEQYF. In DNA, the CDR3 is TGCAGCGTTGAAGGTGGGACAGGGTACGAGCAGTACTTC. The chain links TRBV29-1 to TRBJ2-7, with 9 bases fitting TRBD1. The V gene end was trimmed by 1 base and the J gene end by 4 bases; junction bases not matched to a gene: 2. Looked up from germline, CDR1 is SQVTM and CDR2 is ANQGSEA. This CDR3 is 13 amino acids long.